Below, one T cell receptor (beta chain) is given with its context. Antigen unknown. The sample belongs to a study of blood T cells in healthy people across ages. Turning to the study itself: There was about one barcoded beta molecule captured by template switching per two T cells.

Germline CDR1 is DFQATT and CDR2 is SNEGSKA (reference sequence). CDR3 size: 14 residues. After removal of 0 bases from V and 2 bases from J, the junction contained 3 bases not matched to a gene. Alongside a J-beta primer mix, a sample-barcoded 5' primer served in a second PCR lasting roughly 6 to 11 cycles. Each sample yielded at least 2.5 million CDR3-containing paired-end reads. TCRdb analysed the 5' RACE reads with MiXCR anew, one entry per CDR3 protein. The sample has 650,000 to 1,000,000 distinct CDR3 sequences, around 36% seen once; the top ten hold roughly 13%. Study conclusions and caveats: PBMCs left unsorted prevented a conclusive naive versus antigen-experienced comparison.

Whenever a sample was processed, at least 6.5 million PBMCs were isolated. This sequence was found in a man aged 18 to 29 in good health. Sequenced material: blood. The V gene is TRBV20-1, the J gene TRBJ2-7; 8 bases map to TRBD1. CDR3 coding DNA: TGCAGTGCTAGAGATGCACAGGGGGCCTACGAGCAGTACTTC. It is translated as CSARDAQGAYEQYF.